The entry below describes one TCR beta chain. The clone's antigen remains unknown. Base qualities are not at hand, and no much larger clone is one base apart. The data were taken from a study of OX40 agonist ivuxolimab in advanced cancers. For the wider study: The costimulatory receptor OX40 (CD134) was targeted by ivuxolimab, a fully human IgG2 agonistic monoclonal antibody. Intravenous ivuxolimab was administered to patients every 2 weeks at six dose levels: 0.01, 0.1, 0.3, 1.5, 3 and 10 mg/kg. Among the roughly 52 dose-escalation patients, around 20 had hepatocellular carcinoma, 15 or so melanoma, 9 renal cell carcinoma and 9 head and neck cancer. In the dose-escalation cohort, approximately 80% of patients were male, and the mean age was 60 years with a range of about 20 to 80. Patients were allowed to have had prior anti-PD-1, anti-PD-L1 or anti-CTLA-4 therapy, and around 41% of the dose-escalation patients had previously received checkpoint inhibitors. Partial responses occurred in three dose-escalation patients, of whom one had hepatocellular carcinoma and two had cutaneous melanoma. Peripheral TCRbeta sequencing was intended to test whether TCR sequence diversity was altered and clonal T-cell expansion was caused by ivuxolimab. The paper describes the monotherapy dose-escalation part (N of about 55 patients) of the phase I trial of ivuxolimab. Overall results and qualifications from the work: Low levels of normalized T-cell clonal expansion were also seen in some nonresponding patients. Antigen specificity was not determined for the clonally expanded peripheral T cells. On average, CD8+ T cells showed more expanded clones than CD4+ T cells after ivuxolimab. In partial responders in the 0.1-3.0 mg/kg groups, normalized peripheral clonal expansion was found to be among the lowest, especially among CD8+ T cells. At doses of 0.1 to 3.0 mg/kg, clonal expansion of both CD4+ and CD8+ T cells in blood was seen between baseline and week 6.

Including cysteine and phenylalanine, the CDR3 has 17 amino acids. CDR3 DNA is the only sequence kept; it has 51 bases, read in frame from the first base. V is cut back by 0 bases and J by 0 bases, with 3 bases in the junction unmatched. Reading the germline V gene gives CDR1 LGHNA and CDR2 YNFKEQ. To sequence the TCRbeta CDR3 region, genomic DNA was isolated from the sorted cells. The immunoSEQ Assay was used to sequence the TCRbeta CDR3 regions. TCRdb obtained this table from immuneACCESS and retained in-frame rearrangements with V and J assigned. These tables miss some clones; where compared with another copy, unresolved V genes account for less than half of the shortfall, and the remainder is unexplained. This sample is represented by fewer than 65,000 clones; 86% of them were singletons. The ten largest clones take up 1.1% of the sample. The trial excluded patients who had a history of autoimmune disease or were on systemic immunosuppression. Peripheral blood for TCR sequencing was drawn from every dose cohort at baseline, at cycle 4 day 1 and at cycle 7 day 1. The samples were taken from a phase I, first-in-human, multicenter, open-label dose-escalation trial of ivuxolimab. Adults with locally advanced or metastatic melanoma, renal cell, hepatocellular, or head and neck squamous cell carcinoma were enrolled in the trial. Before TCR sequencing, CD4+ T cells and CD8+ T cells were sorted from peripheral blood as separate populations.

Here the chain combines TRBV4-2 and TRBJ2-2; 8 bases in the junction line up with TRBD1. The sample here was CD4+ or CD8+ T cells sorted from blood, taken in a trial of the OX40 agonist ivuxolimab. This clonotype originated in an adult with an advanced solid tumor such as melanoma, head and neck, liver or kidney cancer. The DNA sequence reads TGTGCCAGCAGCCAAGATAGGACAGGGCCGAACACCGGGGAGCTGTTTTTT. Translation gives CASSQDRTGPNTGELFF.